These T cell receptor beta chains were read from a single sample in a study of T cells in Graves' hyperthyroidism and ophthalmopathy. TCRdb used MiXCR to reprocess the multiplex PCR reads, holding one entry per CDR3 protein. The data contain hundreds of thousands of distinct CDR3 sequences, about 20% of them singletons. The material sequenced was blood. These receptors all come from a man between 40 and 49 years old with Graves' ophthalmopathy. Each CDR3 is given without its conserved first and last residue. The order of the fields is CDR3 protein, J gene, CDR3 length, V gene.

CDR3aa: ASSLLDSGKRDTQY; j_gene: TRBJ2-3; len: 14; v_gene: TRBV28
CDR3aa: ASSQVGAVSGNTIY; j_gene: TRBJ1-3; len: 14; v_gene: TRBV12-3/TRBV12-4
CDR3aa: ASSPQAKGDEKLF; j_gene: TRBJ1-4; len: 13; v_gene: TRBV4-3
CDR3aa: ASSLLWQEKLF; j_gene: TRBJ1-4; len: 11; v_gene: TRBV7-9
CDR3aa: ASSYGPGQYYT; j_gene: TRBJ1-2; len: 11; v_gene: TRBV6-2/TRBV6-3
CDR3aa: ASSETRQNSDTQY; j_gene: TRBJ2-3; len: 13; v_gene: TRBV3-1
CDR3aa: ASSQGLAAGGRVNTEAF; j_gene: TRBJ1-1; len: 17; v_gene: TRBV4-1
CDR3aa: ASSEGQSSGANVLT; j_gene: TRBJ2-6; len: 14; v_gene: TRBV28
CDR3aa: ASSNEGYEQY; j_gene: TRBJ2-7; len: 10; v_gene: TRBV6-1
CDR3aa: SVEATGSGNTIY; j_gene: TRBJ1-3; len: 12; v_gene: TRBV29-1
CDR3aa: ASSLGPGEAF; j_gene: TRBJ1-1; len: 10; v_gene: TRBV5-4
CDR3aa: ATRSGVGGPDTQY; j_gene: TRBJ2-3; len: 13; v_gene: TRBV25-1
CDR3aa: ASSEKGQVYNEQF; j_gene: TRBJ2-1; len: 13; v_gene: TRBV2
CDR3aa: SAQLPGRGNEKLF; j_gene: TRBJ1-4; len: 13; v_gene: TRBV20-1
CDR3aa: ASSGGLAGGPSGELF; j_gene: TRBJ2-2; len: 15; v_gene: TRBV9
CDR3aa: SARFGIGGGITDTQY; j_gene: TRBJ2-3; len: 15; v_gene: TRBV20-1
CDR3aa: ASSLGIFGGRLRNEQF; j_gene: TRBJ2-1; len: 16; v_gene: TRBV11-3
CDR3aa: SAMGRETNIQY; j_gene: TRBJ2-4; len: 11; v_gene: TRBV20-1
CDR3aa: ASSSQLGYEQY; j_gene: TRBJ2-7; len: 11; v_gene: TRBV5-5
CDR3aa: SARMSGGSRLTDTQY; j_gene: TRBJ2-3; len: 15; v_gene: TRBV20-1
CDR3aa: ASSVTGRGEQF; j_gene: TRBJ2-1; len: 11; v_gene: TRBV19
CDR3aa: SARGGVPNEQF; j_gene: TRBJ2-1; len: 11; v_gene: TRBV20-1
CDR3aa: SANTASTDTQY; j_gene: TRBJ2-3; len: 11; v_gene: TRBV20-1
CDR3aa: ATSERQARGTQY; j_gene: TRBJ2-5; len: 12; v_gene: TRBV24-1
CDR3aa: ASSPTRYQETQY; j_gene: TRBJ2-5; len: 12; v_gene: TRBV2
CDR3aa: ASSYGQANYGYT; j_gene: TRBJ1-2; len: 12; v_gene: TRBV7-2
CDR3aa: ASTPGGFTDTQY; j_gene: TRBJ2-3; len: 12; v_gene: TRBV28
CDR3aa: AISESGVSTDTQY; j_gene: TRBJ2-3; len: 13; v_gene: TRBV10-3
CDR3aa: ASFERWETQY; j_gene: TRBJ2-5; len: 10; v_gene: TRBV2
CDR3aa: ASSYGAGRAF; j_gene: TRBJ1-1; len: 10; v_gene: TRBV6-2/TRBV6-3
CDR3aa: ASSWTSVGPRY; j_gene: TRBJ2-7; len: 11; v_gene: TRBV28
CDR3aa: ATSDYGNEQF; j_gene: TRBJ2-1; len: 10; v_gene: TRBV24-1
CDR3aa: ASSLSGLSDTQY; j_gene: TRBJ2-3; len: 12; v_gene: TRBV7-9
CDR3aa: ASSITGTGVGELF; j_gene: TRBJ2-2; len: 13; v_gene: TRBV6-1
CDR3aa: ASSLRLAGGSNTGELF; j_gene: TRBJ2-2; len: 16; v_gene: TRBV11-2
CDR3aa: ASSTTQGSLRSEQF; j_gene: TRBJ2-1; len: 14; v_gene: TRBV9
CDR3aa: ASSVGSSSYEQY; j_gene: TRBJ2-7; len: 12; v_gene: TRBV9
CDR3aa: ASSLRGQPYGYT; j_gene: TRBJ1-2; len: 12; v_gene: TRBV7-9
CDR3aa: ASSLGQGGGETQY; j_gene: TRBJ2-5; len: 13; v_gene: TRBV28
CDR3aa: SARGVGDPSDEQY; j_gene: TRBJ2-7; len: 13; v_gene: TRBV20-1
CDR3aa: ASTPSRGASYNEQF; j_gene: TRBJ2-1; len: 14; v_gene: TRBV13
CDR3aa: SPYDGYEAF; j_gene: TRBJ1-1; len: 9; v_gene: TRBV29-1
CDR3aa: SARLIGGHTEAF; j_gene: TRBJ1-1; len: 12; v_gene: TRBV20-1
CDR3aa: ASIGGFNQPQH; j_gene: TRBJ1-5; len: 11; v_gene: TRBV28
CDR3aa: ASRETSLSQETQY; j_gene: TRBJ2-5; len: 13; v_gene: TRBV11-2
CDR3aa: ASRTPGLGNEQF; j_gene: TRBJ2-1; len: 12; v_gene: TRBV11-2